The entry that follows covers one T cell receptor beta chain sequence. Its antigen is still unknown. Time point reported: week 23, last vaccination. Topical imiquimod accompanied each vaccine dose, which consisted of 300 ug of mutant IDH1 20-mer peptide. The data are from a study of a mutant IDH1 vaccine in newly diagnosed glioma. The data were produced by immunoSEQ multiplex PCR, yet TCRdb's version contains in-frame clones alone and is incomplete. The table lists 41,000 or so clones, about 79% of them singletons, with around 5.8% in the top ten. The length of the CDR3 is 18 residues. Trimming removed 1 base from V and 0 bases from J, with 16 bases in between. From germline, CDR1 is MGHRA and CDR2 YSYEKL.

The rearrangement links TRBV4-1 to TRBJ2-4, with D uncertain. This clonotype was sampled from a woman in her forties with glioma. Some clones in this sample may be carry-over from other donors' samples. Sequencing used PBMCs, obtained from a glioma patient whose treatment included an IDH1 peptide vaccine. The CDR3 reads CASSQAVDGWEAKNIQYF. The CDR3 DNA follows: TGCGCCAGCAGCCAAGCTGTTGACGGATGGGAAGCCAAAAACATTCAGTACTTC.